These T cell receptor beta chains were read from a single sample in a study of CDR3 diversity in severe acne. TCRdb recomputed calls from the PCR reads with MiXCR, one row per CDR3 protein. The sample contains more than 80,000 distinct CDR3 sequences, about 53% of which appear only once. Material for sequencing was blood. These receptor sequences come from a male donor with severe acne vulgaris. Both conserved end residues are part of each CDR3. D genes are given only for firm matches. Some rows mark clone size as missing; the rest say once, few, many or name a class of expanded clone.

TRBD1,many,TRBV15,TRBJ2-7,TGTGCCACCAGCAAGGACAGGAACTACGAGCAGTACTTC,CATSKDRNYEQYF
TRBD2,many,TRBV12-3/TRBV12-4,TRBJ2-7,TGTGCCAGCAGTCTAGCGGGGGGGCAGGACTTC,CASSLAGGQDF
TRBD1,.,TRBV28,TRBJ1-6,TGTGCCAGCAGCCCGATGCAGGGGGCGATTAATTCACCCCTCCACTTT,CASSPMQGAINSPLHF
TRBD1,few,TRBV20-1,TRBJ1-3,TGCAGTGCCAGGGGGGGGTTCGCCGGAAACACCATATATTTT,CSARGGFAGNTIYF
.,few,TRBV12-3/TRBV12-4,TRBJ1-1,TGTGCCAGCAGTTTAGATAGGGGATGGAGCACTGAAGCTTTCTTT,CASSLDRGWSTEAFF
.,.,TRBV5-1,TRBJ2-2,TGCGCCAGCAGCTGGACAAGGGTGGCCGGGGAGCTATTTTTT,CASSWTRVAGELFF
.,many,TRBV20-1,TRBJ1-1,TGCAGTGCTAATAGGGGGGGTAGTATGAACACTGAAGTTTTCTTT,CSANRGGSMNTEVFF
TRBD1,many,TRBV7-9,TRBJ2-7,TGTGCCAGCAGCGGAACAGGGGTCGAGCAGTACTTC,CASSGTGVEQYF
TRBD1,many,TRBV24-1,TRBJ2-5,TGTGCCACCAGTGACCCGGGACAGCCCCAAGAGACCCAGTACTTC,CATSDPGQPQETQYF
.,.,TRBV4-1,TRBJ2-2,TGCGCCAGCAGCCAGCCCATACGGTCCGGGGAGCTGTTTTTT,CASSQPIRSGELFF
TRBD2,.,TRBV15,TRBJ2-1,TGTGCCACCAGCAGAGAGTCGGCCGGGAGGGTAGGGGAGCAGTTCTTC,CATSRESAGRVGEQFF
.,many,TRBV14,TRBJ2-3,TGTGCCAGCAGCCAAGGGGGGAGCACAGATACGCAGTATTTT,CASSQGGSTDTQYF
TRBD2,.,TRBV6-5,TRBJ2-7,TGTGCCAGCACCAGCGGGAGCCTTACCTACGAGCAGTACTTC,CASTSGSLTYEQYF
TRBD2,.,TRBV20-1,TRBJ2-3,TGCAGTGCGCCTCTCCCTAGCGGGAGTTCCAATACGCAGTATTTT,CSAPLPSGSSNTQYF
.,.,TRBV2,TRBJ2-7,TGTGCTCTAGTGGTCGGCTACGAGCAGTACTTC,CALVVGYEQYF
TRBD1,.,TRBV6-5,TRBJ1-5,TGTGCCAGCAGCCGAGACAGGGTTCTGGATCAGCCCCAGCATTTT,CASSRDRVLDQPQHF
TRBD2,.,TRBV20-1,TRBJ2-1,TGCAGTGCTAAGACTAGCGGGAGGGATGAGCAGTTCTTC,CSAKTSGRDEQFF
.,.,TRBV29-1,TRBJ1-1,TGCGGCGTTGTGGGTGGGAACACTGAAGCTTTCTTT,CGVVGGNTEAFF
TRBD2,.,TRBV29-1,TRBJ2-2,TGCAGCGTTGTAGGTGGGAGGGTCCCCGGGGAGCTGTTTTTT,CSVVGGRVPGELFF
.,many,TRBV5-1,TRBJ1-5,TGCGCCAGCAGCCAAACCGGGGGGTCAGTGAATCAGCCCCAGCATTTT,CASSQTGGSVNQPQHF
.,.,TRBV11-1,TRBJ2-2,TGTGCCAGCAGCTTAGCGCCTCTTTTCGAGACAGGGAACACCGGGGAGCTGTTTTTT,CASSLAPLFETGNTGELFF
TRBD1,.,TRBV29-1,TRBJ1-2,TGCAGCGTTGAAGGGGACAGGGACGGCCTTCATTCTAACTATGGCTACACCTTC,CSVEGDRDGLHSNYGYTF
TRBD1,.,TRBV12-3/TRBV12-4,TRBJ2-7,TGTGCCAGCAGTTTTCCGGGACAGGGTACCTACGAGCAGTACTTC,CASSFPGQGTYEQYF
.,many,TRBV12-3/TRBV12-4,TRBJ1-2,TGTGCCAGCACGGCGGAATACTATGGCTACACCTTC,CASTAEYYGYTF
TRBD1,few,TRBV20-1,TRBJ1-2,TGCAGTGCTACCAAGACAGGGGAGGGGGTAGTAGGCTACACCTTC,CSATKTGEGVVGYTF
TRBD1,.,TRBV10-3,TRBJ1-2,TGTGCCATCAGTGAGTTAAACCGGGACAGAGATTATAACTATGGCTACACCTTC,CAISELNRDRDYNYGYTF
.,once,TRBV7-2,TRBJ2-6,TGTACCAGCAGCTTCAGCCCGGGAGAACCGAATCCTGGGGCCAACGTCCTGACTTTC,CTSSFSPGEPNPGANVLTF
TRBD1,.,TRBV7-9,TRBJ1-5,TGTGCCAGCAGCCCCATGGGACAGGAAGGGCAGCCCCAGCATTTT,CASSPMGQEGQPQHF
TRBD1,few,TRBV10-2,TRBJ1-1,TGCGCCAGCAGTGAACAGGGGCACACTGAAGCTTTCTTT,CASSEQGHTEAFF
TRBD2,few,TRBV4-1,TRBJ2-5,TGCGCCAGCAGCCAAGATCGGTTGGGACTAGCGGGAGAGACCCAGTACTTC,CASSQDRLGLAGETQYF
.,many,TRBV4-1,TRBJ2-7,TGCGCCAGCAGCCGCGGGACAGCGAGTTATGAGCAGTACTTC,CASSRGTASYEQYF
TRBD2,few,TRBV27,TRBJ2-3,TGTGCCAGCAGTGACGGACTAGCGGGAGTGACAGATACGCAGTATTTT,CASSDGLAGVTDTQYF
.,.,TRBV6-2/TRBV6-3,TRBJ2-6,TGTGCCAGCAGCAAAAGCGTACAGGGGGCCAACGTCCTGACTTTC,CASSKSVQGANVLTF
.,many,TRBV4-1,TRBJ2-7,TGCGCCAGCAGCCAAGGGAGGACAGTCAACGAGCAGTACTTC,CASSQGRTVNEQYF
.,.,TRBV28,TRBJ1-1,TGTGCCAGCAGCACCAGTGGACAGACGAACACTGAAGCTTTCTTT,CASSTSGQTNTEAFF
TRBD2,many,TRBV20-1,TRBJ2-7,TGCAGTGATAGTAGCGGGAGGCCCTTTTACGAGCAGTACTTC,CSDSSGRPFYEQYF
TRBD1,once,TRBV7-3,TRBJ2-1,TGTGCCAGCAGCCCCATTGTAGGGACAGGGTTGTACAATGAGCAGTTCTTC,CASSPIVGTGLYNEQFF
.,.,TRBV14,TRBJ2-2,TGTGCCAGCAGCCAAATAGTTGACAGCTACACCGGGGAGCTGTTTTTT,CASSQIVDSYTGELFF
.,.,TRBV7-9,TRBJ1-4,TGTGCCAGCAGCTTAGCTTCAGGGCCAACTAATGAAAAACTGTTTTTT,CASSLASGPTNEKLFF
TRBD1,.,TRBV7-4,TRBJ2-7,TGTGCCAGCAGCCCGACAGGGGGTTCCGAGCAGTACTTC,CASSPTGGSEQYF
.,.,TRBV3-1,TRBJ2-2,TGTGCCAGCAGGGACACGACCGGGGAGCTGTTTTTT,CASRDTTGELFF
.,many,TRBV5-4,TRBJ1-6,TGTGCCAGCAGCTTAAAAGGGGCTTCTATGGGCACACCCCTCCACTTT,CASSLKGASMGTPLHF
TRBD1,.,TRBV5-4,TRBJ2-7,TGTGCCAGCAGCACGGGACAGGTGAACGAGCAGTACTTC,CASSTGQVNEQYF
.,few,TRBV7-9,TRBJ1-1,TGTGCCAGCACGCAGATGCCGTCGGGCACTGAAGCTTTCTTT,CASTQMPSGTEAFF
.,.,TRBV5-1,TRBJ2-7,TGCGCCAGCGGCTCAGGGGAAGGGAACTACGAGCAGTACTTC,CASGSGEGNYEQYF
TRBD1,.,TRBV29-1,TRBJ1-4,TGCAGCGTTGGGACAGGGGATGAAAAACTGTTTTTT,CSVGTGDEKLFF
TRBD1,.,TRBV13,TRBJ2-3,TGTGCCAGCAGCCAAGGTCCAGGGGGCCATGCAGATACGCAGTATTTT,CASSQGPGGHADTQYF
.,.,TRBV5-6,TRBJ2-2,TGTGCCAGCAGTCACAGGACCCTATCCTCCGGGGAGCTGTTTTTT,CASSHRTLSSGELFF